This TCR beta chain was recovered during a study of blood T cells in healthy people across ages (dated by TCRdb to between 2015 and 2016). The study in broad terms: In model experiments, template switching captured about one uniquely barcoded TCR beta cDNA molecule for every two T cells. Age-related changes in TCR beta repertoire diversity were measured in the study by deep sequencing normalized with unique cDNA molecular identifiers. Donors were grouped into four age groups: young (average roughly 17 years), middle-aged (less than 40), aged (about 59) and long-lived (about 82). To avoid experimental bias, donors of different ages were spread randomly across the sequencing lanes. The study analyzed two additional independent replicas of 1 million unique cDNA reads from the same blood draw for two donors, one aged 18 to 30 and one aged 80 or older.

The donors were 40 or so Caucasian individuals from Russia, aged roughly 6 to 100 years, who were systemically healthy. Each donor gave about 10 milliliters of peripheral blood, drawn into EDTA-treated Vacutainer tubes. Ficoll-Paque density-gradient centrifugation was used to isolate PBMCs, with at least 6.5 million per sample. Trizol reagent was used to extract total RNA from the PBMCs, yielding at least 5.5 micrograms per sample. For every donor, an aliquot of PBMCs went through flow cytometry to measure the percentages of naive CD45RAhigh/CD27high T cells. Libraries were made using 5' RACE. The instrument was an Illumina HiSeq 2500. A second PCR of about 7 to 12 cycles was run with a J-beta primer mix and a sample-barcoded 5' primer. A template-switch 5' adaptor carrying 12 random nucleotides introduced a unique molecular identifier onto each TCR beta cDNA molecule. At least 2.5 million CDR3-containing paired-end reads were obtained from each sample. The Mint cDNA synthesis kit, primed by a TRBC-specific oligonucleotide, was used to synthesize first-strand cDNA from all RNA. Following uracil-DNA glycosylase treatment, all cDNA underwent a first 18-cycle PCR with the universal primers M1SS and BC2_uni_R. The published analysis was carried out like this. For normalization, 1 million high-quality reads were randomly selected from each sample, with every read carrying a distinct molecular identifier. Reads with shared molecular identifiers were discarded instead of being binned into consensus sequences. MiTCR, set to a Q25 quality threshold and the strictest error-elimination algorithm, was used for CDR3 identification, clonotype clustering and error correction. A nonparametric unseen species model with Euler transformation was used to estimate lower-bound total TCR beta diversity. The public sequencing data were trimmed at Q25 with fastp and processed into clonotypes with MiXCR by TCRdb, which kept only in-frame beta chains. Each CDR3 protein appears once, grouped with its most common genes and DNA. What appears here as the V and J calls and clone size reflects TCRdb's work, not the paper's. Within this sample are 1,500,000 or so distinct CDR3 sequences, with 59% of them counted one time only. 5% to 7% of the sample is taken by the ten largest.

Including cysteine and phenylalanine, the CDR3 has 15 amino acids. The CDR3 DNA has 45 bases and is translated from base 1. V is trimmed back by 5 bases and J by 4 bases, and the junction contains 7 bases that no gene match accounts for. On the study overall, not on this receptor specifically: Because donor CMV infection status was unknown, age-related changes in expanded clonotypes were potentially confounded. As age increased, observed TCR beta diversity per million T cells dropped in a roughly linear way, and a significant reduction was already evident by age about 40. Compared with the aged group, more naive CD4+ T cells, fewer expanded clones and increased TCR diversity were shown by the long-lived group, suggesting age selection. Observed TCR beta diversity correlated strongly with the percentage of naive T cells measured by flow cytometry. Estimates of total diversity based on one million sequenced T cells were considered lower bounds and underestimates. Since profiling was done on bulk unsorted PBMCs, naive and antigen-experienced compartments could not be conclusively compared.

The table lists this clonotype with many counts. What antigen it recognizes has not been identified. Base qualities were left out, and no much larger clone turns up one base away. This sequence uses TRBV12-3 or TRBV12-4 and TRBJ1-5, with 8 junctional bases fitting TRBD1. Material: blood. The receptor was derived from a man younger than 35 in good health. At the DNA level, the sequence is TGTGCCAGCAGTGTGACAGGGGTCCCTAATCAGCCCCAGCATTTT. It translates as CASSVTGVPNQPQHF.